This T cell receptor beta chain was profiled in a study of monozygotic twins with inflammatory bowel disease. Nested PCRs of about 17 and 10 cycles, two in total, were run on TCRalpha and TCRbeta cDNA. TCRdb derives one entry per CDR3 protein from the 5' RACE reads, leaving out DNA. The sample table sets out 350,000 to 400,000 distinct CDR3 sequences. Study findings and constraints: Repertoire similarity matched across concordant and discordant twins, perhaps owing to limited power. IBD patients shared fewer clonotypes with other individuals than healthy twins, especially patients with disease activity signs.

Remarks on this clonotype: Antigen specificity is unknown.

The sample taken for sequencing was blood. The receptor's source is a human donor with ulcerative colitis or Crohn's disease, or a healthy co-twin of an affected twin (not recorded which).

CDR3 amino acids: CASSLARLRGSYNEQFF. The chain employs TRBV12-3 or TRBV12-4 and TRBJ2-1. This CDR3 contains 17 residues.